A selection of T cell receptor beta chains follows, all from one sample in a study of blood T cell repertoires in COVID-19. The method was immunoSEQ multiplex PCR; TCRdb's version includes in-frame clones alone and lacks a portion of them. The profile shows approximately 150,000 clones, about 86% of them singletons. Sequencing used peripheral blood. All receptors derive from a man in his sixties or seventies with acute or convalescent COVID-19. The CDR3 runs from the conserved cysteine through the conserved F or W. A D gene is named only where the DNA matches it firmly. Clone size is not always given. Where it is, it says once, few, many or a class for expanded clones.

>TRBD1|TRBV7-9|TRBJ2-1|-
CASSPTEQGAGEQFF
TGTGCCAGCAGCCCCACGGAACAGGGGGCTGGTGAGCAGTTCTTC
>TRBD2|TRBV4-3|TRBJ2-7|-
CASSRIAGSSYEQYF
TGCGCCAGCAGCCGAATAGCGGGATCCTCCTACGAGCAGTACTTC
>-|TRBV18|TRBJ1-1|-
CASSPLGDNTEAFF
TGTGCCAGCTCACCACTAGGGGATAACACTGAAGCTTTCTTT
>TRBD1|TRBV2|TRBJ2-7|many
CASSVGTGGVYEQYF
TGTGCCAGCAGTGTGGGGACAGGGGGCGTCTACGAGCAGTACTTC
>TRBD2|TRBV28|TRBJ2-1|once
CASSPRQLALSWRGNEQFF
TGTGCCAGCAGTCCTCGCCAACTAGCCCTAAGTTGGCGGGGGAATGAGCAGTTCTTC
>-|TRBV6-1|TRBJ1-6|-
CASSETGLSPLHF
TGTGCCAGCAGTGAAACAGGGTTATCACCCCTCCACTTT
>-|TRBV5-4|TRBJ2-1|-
CASSLSRTTYNEQFF
TGTGCCAGCAGCTTGAGCAGGACAACCTACAATGAGCAGTTCTTC
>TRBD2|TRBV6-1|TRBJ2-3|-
CASSEPGLAEFSDTQYF
TGTGCCAGCAGTGAGCCGGGACTAGCGGAGTTTTCAGATACGCAGTATTTT
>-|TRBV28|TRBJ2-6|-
CASRDTSSGANVLTF
TGTGCCAGTCGGGACACTAGCTCTGGGGCCAACGTCCTGACTTTC
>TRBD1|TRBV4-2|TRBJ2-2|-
CASSQQTGGSTGELFF
TGTGCCAGCAGCCAACAGACAGGGGGCAGCACCGGGGAGCTGTTTTTT
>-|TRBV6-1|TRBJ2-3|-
CASSDSYLDTQYF
TGTGCCAGCAGTGATAGTTATCTGGATACGCAGTATTTT
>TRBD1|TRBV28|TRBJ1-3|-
CASSQGQGNSGNTIYF
TGTGCCAGCAGTCAAGGACAGGGGAACTCTGGAAACACCATATATTTT
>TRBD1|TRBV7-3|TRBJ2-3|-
CASSPGQATDTQYF
TGTGCCAGCAGCCCGGGACAGGCCACAGATACGCAGTATTTT
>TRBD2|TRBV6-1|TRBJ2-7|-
CASSAYLAGGGVSYEQYF
TGTGCCAGCAGTGCTTACCTAGCGGGAGGGGGAGTCTCCTACGAGCAGTACTTC
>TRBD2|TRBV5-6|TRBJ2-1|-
CASSDLGLANEQFF
TGTGCCAGCAGCGACCTGGGACTAGCCAATGAGCAGTTCTTC
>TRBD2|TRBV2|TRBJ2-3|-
CASRLAGLTDTQYF
TGTGCCAGCAGGCTAGCGGGACTCACAGATACGCAGTATTTT
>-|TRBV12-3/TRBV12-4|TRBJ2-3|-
CASSSYSTDTQYF
TGTGCCAGCAGTTCCTACAGCACAGATACGCAGTATTTT
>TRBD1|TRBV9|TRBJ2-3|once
CASSVETGVSDTQYF
TGTGCCAGCAGCGTCGAGACAGGGGTTTCTGATACGCAGTATTTT
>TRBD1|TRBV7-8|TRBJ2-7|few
CASSQFTGGYEQYF
TGTGCCAGCAGCCAATTCACAGGGGGCTACGAGCAGTACTTC
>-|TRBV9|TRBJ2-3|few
CASSLGGEDTQYF
TGTGCCAGCAGTCTAGGTGGGGAGGATACGCAGTATTTT
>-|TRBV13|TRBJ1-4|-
CASSLGHPATNEKLFF
TGTGCCAGCAGCTTAGGACACCCTGCAACTAATGAAAAACTGTTTTTT
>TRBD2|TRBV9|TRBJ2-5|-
CASSPRLAVSQETQYF
TGTGCCAGCAGCCCACGACTAGCGGTGTCTCAAGAGACCCAGTACTTC
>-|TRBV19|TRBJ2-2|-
CASSIPWTTYTGELFF
TGTGCCAGTAGTATCCCTTGGACTACTTACACCGGGGAGCTGTTTTTT
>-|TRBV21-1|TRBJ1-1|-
CASSKEDRGGTEAFF
TGTGCCAGCAGCAAAGAAGACAGGGGGGGCACTGAAGCTTTCTTT
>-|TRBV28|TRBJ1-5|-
CASSFGKNQPQHF
TGTGCCAGCAGTTTTGGCAAGAATCAGCCCCAGCATTTT
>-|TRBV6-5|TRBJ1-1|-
CASSYSRRGTEAFF
TGTGCCAGCAGTTACTCGAGGAGAGGCACTGAAGCTTTCTTT
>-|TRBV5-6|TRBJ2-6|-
CASSLYGAGANVLTF
TGTGCCAGCAGCTTATATGGAGCTGGGGCCAACGTCCTGACTTTC
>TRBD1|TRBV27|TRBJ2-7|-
CASSSRDRGSEQYF
TGTGCCAGCAGTTCAAGGGACAGGGGAAGCGAGCAGTACTTC
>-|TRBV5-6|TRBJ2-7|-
CASSYIPGLNSYEQYF
TGTGCCAGCAGCTATATACCGGGACTCAACTCCTACGAGCAGTACTTC
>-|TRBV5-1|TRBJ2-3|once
CASRPLQSTDTQYF
TGCGCCAGCAGGCCACTCCAAAGCACAGATACGCAGTATTTT
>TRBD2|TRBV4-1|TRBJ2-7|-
CASSQPSGSTYEQYF
TGCGCCAGCAGCCAACCTAGCGGGAGTACCTACGAGCAGTACTTC
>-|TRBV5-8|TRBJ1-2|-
CASSFRAYGYTF
TGTGCCAGCAGCTTTCGAGCCTATGGCTACACCTTC
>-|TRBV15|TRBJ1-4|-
CATSRDRQGEKLFF
TGTGCCACCAGCAGAGATCGCCAGGGTGAAAAACTGTTTTTT
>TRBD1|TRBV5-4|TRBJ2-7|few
CASSLKAGQGAEQYF
TGTGCCAGCAGCTTGAAAGCGGGACAGGGGGCCGAGCAGTACTTC
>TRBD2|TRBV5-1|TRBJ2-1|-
CASSLAHRGLAGKTREGEQFF
TGCGCCAGCAGCCTCGCACACCGTGGACTAGCGGGAAAAACTCGAGAGGGTGAGCAGTTCTTC
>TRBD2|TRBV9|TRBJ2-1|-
CASSELGTSGYNEQFF
TGTGCCAGCAGCGAGCTCGGGACTAGCGGATACAATGAGCAGTTCTTC
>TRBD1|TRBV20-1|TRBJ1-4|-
CRGQGGEKLFF
TGCAGAGGACAGGGCGGTGAAAAACTGTTTTTT
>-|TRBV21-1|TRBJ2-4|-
CASSKWVWDREAKNIQYF
TGTGCCAGCAGCAAATGGGTCTGGGACAGGGAAGCCAAAAACATTCAGTACTTC
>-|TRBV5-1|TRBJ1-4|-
CASSLEAGLNEKLFF
TGCGCCAGCAGCTTGGAAGCAGGTCTTAATGAAAAACTGTTTTTT
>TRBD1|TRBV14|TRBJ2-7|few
CASSQSGTGRDEQYF
TGTGCCAGCAGCCAGTCCGGGACAGGGAGGGACGAGCAGTACTTC
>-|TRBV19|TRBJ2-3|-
CASGVGLGTDTQYF
TGTGCCAGTGGGGTGGGGCTCGGCACAGATACGCAGTATTTT
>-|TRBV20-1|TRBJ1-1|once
CSAGDMNTEAFF
TGCAGTGCTGGTGACATGAACACTGAAGCTTTCTTT
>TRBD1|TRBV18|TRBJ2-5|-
CASSQGASEETQYF
TGTGCCAGCTCACAGGGGGCGAGCGAAGAGACCCAGTACTTC
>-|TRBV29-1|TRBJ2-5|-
CSADYQETQYF
TGCAGCGCCGACTACCAAGAGACCCAGTACTTC
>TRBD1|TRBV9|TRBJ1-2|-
CASSVGKQGALGYTF
TGTGCCAGCAGCGTGGGCAAACAGGGGGCGCTTGGCTACACCTTC
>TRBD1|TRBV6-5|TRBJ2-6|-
CASSHDRAGANVLTF
TGTGCCAGCAGTCACGACAGGGCGGGGGCCAACGTCCTGACTTTC
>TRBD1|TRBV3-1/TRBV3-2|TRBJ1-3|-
CASSPGQAGNTIYF
TGTGCCAGCAGCCCGGGACAGGCTGGAAACACCATATATTTT
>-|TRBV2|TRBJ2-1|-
CASSEGAGLYNEQFF
TGTGCCAGCAGTGAGGGGGCCGGACTTTACAATGAGCAGTTCTTC
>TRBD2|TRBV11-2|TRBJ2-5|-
CASSPRGRGVETQYF
TGTGCCAGCAGCCCAAGAGGGCGGGGGGTAGAGACCCAGTACTTC
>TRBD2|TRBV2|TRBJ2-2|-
CASSEGLAGGPNTGELFF
TGTGCCAGCAGTGAAGGACTAGCGGGAGGCCCGAACACCGGGGAGCTGTTTTTT
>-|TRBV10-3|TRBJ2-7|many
CAISETHYEQYF
TGTGCCATCAGTGAAACTCACTACGAGCAGTACTTC
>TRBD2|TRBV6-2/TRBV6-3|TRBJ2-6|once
CASSYPGLAGARGANVLTF
TGTGCCAGCAGTTACCCAGGACTAGCGGGGGCTCGAGGGGCCAACGTCCTGACTTTC
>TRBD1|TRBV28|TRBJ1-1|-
CASNTAWKGAIDTEAFF
TGTGCCAGCAATACCGCGTGGAAGGGGGCCATCGACACTGAAGCTTTCTTT
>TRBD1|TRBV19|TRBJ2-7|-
CASRPGTGTSYEQYF
TGTGCCAGTAGACCTGGGACAGGGACTTCCTACGAGCAGTACTTC
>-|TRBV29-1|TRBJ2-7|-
CSVERQGGDEQYF
TGCAGCGTTGAAAGACAGGGAGGAGACGAGCAGTACTTC